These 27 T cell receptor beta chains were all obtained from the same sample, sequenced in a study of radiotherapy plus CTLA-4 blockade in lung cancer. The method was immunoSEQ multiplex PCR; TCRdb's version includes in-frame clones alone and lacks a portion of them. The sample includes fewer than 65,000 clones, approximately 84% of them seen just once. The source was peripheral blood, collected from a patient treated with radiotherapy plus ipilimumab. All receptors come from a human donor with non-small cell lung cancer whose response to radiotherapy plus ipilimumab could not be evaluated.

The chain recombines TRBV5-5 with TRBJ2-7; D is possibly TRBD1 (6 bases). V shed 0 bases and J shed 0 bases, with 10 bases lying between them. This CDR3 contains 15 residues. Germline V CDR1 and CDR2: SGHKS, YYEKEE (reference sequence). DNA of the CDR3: TGTGCCAGCAGCTTGGGATGGGACAACTCCTACGAGCAGTACTTC. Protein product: CASSLGWDNSYEQYF.

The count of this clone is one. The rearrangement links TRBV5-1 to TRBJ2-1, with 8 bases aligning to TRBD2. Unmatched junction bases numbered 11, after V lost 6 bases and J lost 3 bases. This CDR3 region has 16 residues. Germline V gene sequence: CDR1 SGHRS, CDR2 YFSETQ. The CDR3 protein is CASKTSSGSYYNEQFF. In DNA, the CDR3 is TGCGCCAGCAAAACCTCCAGCGGGAGCTACTACAATGAGCAGTTCTTC.

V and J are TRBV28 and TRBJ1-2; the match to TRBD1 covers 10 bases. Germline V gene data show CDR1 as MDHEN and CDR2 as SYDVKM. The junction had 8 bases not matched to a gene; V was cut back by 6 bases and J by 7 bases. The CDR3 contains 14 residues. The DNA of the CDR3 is TGTGCCAGCAGACAGCCGGGACAGGGGTTTGGCTACACCTTC. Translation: CASRQPGQGFGYTF.

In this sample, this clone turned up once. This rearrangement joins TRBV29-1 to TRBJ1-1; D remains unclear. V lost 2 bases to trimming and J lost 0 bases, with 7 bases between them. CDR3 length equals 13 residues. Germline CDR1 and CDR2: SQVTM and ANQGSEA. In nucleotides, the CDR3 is TGCAGCGTTGAATTCGGTCTGAACACTGAAGCTTTCTTT. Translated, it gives CSVEFGLNTEAFF.

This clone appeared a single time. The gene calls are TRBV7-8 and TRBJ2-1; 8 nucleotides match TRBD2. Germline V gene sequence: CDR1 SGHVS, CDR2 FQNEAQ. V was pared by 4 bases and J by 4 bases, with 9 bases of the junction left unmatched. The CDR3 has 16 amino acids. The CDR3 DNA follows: TGTGCCAGCAGCTCCCTGCTAGCGGGCATTTACAATGAGCAGTTCTTC. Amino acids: CASSSLLAGIYNEQFF.

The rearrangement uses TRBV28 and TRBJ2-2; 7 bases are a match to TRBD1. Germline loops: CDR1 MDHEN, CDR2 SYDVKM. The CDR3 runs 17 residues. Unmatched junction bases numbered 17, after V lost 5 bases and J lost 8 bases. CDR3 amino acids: CASSTPSGRGKLGELFF. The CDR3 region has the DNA TGTGCCAGCAGTACACCCTCAGGCAGGGGGAAATTAGGGGAGCTGTTTTTT.

The CDR3 DNA reads as TGCAGCGTTGCGGGGGACAGGGCCTCCTATGGCTACACCTTC. Residues: CSVAGDRASYGYTF. This rearrangement joins TRBV29-1 to TRBJ1-2; 9 nucleotides align to TRBD1. CDR1 SQVTM and CDR2 ANQGSEA come from the germline V gene. The CDR3 runs to 14 residues. Unmatched junction bases numbered 7, after V lost 4 bases and J lost 4 bases.

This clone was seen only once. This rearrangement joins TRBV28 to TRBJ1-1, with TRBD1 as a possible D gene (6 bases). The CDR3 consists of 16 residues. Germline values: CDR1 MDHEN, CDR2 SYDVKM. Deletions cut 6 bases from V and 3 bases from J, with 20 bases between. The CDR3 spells CASSQRGGAGDTEAFF. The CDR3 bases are TGTGCCAGCAGCCAAAGAGGGGGGGCTGGGGACACTGAAGCTTTCTTT.

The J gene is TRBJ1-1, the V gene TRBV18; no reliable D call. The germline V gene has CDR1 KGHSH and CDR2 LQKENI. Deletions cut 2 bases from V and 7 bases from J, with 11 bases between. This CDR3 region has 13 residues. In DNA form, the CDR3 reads TGTGCCAGCTCACCAGCGGCAGGACTTGAAGCTTTCTTT. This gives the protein CASSPAAGLEAFF.

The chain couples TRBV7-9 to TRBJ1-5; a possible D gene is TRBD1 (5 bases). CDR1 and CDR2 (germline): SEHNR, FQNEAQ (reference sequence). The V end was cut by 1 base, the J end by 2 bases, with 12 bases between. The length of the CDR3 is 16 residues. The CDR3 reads CASSLDSQGGNQPQHF. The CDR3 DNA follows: TGTGCCAGCAGCTTAGACAGCCAAGGGGGCAATCAGCCCCAGCATTTT.

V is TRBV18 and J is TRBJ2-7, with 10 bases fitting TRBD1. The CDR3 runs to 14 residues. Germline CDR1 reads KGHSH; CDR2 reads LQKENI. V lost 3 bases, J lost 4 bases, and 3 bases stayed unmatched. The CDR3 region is CASSPPGQGYEQYF. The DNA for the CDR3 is TGTGCCAGCTCACCCCCGGGACAGGGGTACGAGCAGTACTTC.

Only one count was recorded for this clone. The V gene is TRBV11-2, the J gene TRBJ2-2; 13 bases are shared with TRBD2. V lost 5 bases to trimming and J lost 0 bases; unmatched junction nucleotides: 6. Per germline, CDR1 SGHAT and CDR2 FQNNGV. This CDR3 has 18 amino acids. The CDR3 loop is CASSRGLAGRSNTGELFF. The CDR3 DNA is TGTGCCAGCAGCAGGGGACTAGCGGGACGGTCGAACACCGGGGAGCTGTTTTTT.

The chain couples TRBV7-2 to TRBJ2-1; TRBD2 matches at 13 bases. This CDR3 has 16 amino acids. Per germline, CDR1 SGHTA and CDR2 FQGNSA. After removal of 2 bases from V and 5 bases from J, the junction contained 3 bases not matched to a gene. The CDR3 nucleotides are TGTGCCAGCAGCTTAAGGGGACTAGCGGGAAACAATGAGCAGTTCTTC. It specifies CASSLRGLAGNNEQFF.

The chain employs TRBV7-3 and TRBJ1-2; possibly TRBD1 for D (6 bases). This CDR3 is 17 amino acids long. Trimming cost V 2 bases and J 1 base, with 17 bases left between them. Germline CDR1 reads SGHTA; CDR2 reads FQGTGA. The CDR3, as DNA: TGTGCCAGCAGCTTAGAAAATGCGGCAGGGGTTAACTATGGCTACACCTTC. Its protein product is CASSLENAAGVNYGYTF.

CDR3 protein: CASSLGWGQEVYQPQHF. The CDR3 DNA reads TGTGCCAGCAGCTTAGGTTGGGGACAGGAAGTATATCAGCCCCAGCATTTT. The chain recombines TRBV7-9 with TRBJ1-5, with TRBD1 identical over 8 bases. This CDR3 has 17 residues. Germline V CDR1 and CDR2: SEHNR, FQNEAQ (reference sequence). Trimming took 1 base from V and 5 from J; bases not matched to a gene: 10.

This chain's CDR3 is CASSQATGTENYGYTF. The CDR3 DNA reads as TGCGCCAGCAGCCAAGCCACCGGGACAGAAAACTATGGCTACACCTTC. V and J are TRBV4-1 and TRBJ1-2; TRBD1 matches 7 bases. With 1 base clipped from V and 2 bases from J, the junction kept 7 bases outside the gene matches. From germline, CDR1 is MGHRA and CDR2 YSYEKL. The CDR3 covers 16 residues.

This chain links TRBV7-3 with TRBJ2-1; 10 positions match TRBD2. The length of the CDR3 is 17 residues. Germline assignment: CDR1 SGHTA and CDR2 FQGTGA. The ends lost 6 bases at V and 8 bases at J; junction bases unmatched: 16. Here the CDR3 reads CASRSHVAGGRRDEQFF. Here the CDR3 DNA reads TGTGCCAGCAGGTCACACGTAGCGGGAGGTAGGAGGGATGAGCAGTTCTTC. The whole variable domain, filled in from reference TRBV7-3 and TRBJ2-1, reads GAGVSQTPSNKVTEKGKYVELRCDPISGHTALYWYRQSLGQGPEFLIYFQGTGAADDSGLPNDRFFAVRPEGSVSTLKIQRTERGDSAVYLCASRSHVAGGRRDEQFFGPGTRLTVL.

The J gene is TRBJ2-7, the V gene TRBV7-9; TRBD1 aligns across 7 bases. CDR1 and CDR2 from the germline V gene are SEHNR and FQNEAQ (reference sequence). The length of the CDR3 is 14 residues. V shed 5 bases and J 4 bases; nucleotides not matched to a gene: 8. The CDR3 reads CASSTGDSPYEQYF. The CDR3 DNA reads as TGTGCCAGCAGCACCGGGGACAGTCCATACGAGCAGTACTTC.

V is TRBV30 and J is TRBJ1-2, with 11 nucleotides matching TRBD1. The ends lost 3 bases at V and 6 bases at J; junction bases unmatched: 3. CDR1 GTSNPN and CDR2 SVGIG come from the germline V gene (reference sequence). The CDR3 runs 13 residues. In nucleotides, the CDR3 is TGTGCCTGGAGGGGGACAGGGGGTAATGGCTACACCTTC. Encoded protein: CAWRGTGGNGYTF.

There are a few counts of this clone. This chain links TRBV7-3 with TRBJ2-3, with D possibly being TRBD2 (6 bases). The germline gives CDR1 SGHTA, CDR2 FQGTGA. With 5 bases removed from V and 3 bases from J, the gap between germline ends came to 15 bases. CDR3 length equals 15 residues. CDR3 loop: CASSPSGGRTDTQYF. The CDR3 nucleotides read TGTGCCAGCAGCCCCTCCGGTGGGAGGACAGATACGCAGTATTTT.

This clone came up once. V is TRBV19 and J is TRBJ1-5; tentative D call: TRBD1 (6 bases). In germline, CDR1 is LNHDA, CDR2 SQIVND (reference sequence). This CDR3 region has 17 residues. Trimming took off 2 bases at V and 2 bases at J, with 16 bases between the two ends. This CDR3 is CASSIPLQGPGNQPQHF. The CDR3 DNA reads TGTGCCAGTAGTATACCCTTACAGGGCCCGGGCAATCAGCCCCAGCATTTT.

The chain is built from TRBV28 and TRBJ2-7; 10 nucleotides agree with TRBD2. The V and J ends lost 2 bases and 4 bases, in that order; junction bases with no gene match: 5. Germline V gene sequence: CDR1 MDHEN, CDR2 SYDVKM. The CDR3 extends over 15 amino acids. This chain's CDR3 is CASSLTGTSVYEQYF. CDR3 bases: TGTGCCAGCAGTTTAACCGGGACTAGCGTTTACGAGCAGTACTTC. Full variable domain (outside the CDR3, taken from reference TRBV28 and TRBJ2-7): DVKVTQSSRYLVKRTGEKVFLECVQDMDHENMFWYRQDPGLGLRLIYFSYDVKMKEKGDIPEGYSVSREKKERFSLILESASTNQTSMYLCASSLTGTSVYEQYFGPGTRLTVT.

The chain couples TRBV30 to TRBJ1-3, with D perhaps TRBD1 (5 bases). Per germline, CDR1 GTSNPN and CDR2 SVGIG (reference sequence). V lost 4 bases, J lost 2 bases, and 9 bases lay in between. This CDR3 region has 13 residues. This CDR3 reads CAWNGGAGNTIYF. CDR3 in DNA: TGTGCCTGGAACGGGGGGGCTGGAAACACCATATATTTT.

CDR3 region: CASSIGSSGANVLTF. CDR3 sequence (DNA): TGTGCCAGTAGTATCGGGTCCTCTGGGGCCAACGTCCTGACTTTC. This chain uses TRBV19 with TRBJ2-6; D remains ambiguous. Germline assignment: CDR1 LNHDA and CDR2 SQIVND (reference sequence). The CDR3 is 15 amino acids. Trimming took 3 bases from V and 0 from J, leaving 6 bases between them.

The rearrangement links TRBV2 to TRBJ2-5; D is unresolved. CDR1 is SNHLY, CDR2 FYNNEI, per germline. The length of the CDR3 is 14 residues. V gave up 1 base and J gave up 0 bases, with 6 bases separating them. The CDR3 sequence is CASSEGEYQETQYF. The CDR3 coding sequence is TGTGCCAGCAGTGAAGGAGAGTACCAAGAGACCCAGTACTTC.

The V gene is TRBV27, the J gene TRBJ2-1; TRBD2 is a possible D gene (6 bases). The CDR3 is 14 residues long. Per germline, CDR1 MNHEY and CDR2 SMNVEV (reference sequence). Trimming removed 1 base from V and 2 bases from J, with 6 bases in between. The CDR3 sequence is CASSLWGAYNEQFF. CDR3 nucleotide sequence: TGTGCCAGCAGTTTATGGGGGGCCTACAATGAGCAGTTCTTC.

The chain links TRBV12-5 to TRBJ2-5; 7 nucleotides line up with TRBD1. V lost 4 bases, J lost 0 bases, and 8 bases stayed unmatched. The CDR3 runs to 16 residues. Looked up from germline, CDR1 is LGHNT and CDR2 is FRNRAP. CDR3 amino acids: CASGSRQGPYQETQYF. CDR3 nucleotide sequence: TGTGCTAGTGGTTCCCGACAGGGACCGTACCAAGAGACCCAGTACTTC.